These 9 T cell receptor beta chains originate from one sample sequenced in a study of T cell changes during pregnancy in multiple sclerosis. Profiled with immunoSEQ multiplex PCR; TCRdb holds only in-frame clones, not every one. The sample holds 98,000 or so clones; over 85% are singletons and the top ten take less than 1%. The starting material was peripheral blood, obtained after pregnancy. These receptors all stem from a female donor with multiple sclerosis, enrolled in a pregnancy study.

This rearrangement joins TRBV6-1 to TRBJ2-3, with 7 nucleotides matching TRBD1. CDR3 length equals 19 residues. CDR1 and CDR2 (germline): MNHNS, SASEGT. Unmatched junction bases numbered 15, after V lost 3 bases and J lost 0 bases. The CDR3 spells CASSDRDRSVLYSTDTQYF. CDR3 coding DNA: TGTGCCAGCAGTGACCGGGACAGATCAGTTCTTTATAGCACAGATACGCAGTATTTT.

The V call is TRBV27, the J call TRBJ2-7; 7 positions agree with TRBD1. The germline V gene has CDR1 MNHEY and CDR2 SMNVEV (reference sequence). Losses at the gene ends were 4 bases for V and 6 bases for J; bases not matched to a gene: 3. CDR3 size: 12 residues. This CDR3 is CASSSRTGEQYF. As DNA, the CDR3 is TGTGCCAGCAGTTCCAGGACAGGCGAGCAGTACTTC.

The chain links TRBV7-9 to TRBJ2-7; tentative D call: TRBD2 (5 bases). Germline CDR1 is SEHNR and CDR2 is FQNEAQ (reference sequence). The CDR3 is 15 amino acids. Between the trimmed V and J ends, which lost 3 bases and 1 base, there was a span of 13 bases. In DNA, the CDR3 is TGTGCCAGCAGCTTTGGACTTGCCGATTCCTACGAGCAGTACTTC. It yields the protein CASSFGLADSYEQYF.

V and J are TRBV7-9 and TRBJ1-4; D not resolved. This CDR3 has 19 residues. Trimming stripped 4 bases from V and 0 bases from J, with 21 bases between. Per the germline V gene, CDR1 is SEHNR and CDR2 is FQNEAQ (reference sequence). The CDR3 coding sequence is TGTGCCAGCAGCTCCCCTCCCGGGAGAGGACTAGCAACTAATGAAAAACTGTTTTTT. Translating it yields CASSSPPGRGLATNEKLFF.

This rearrangement joins TRBV6-1 to TRBJ2-5; 9 positions agree with TRBD1. The CDR3 spans 14 residues. Trimming took 6 bases from V and 0 from J; bases not matched to a gene: 2. The germline CDR1 and CDR2 sequences are MNHNS and SASEGT. The CDR3 sequence is CASRGTGNQETQYF. For the CDR3, the DNA is TGTGCCAGCAGGGGGACAGGGAACCAAGAGACCCAGTACTTC.

The gene calls are TRBV28 and TRBJ2-5, with TRBD1 as a possible D gene (5 bases). This CDR3 is built from 13 residues. The V gene's germline CDR1 is MDHEN and CDR2 SYDVKM. With 7 bases removed from V and 0 bases from J, the gap between germline ends came to 9 bases. The CDR3 DNA sequence: TGTGCCAGCACAAAGGGGCACCAAGAGACCCAGTACTTC. Translating it yields CASTKGHQETQYF.

The CDR3 loop is CSVEVFRMNTNTGELFF. The CDR3 nucleotides are TGCAGCGTTGAAGTATTCAGGATGAATACGAACACCGGGGAGCTGTTTTTT. The rearrangement links TRBV29-1 to TRBJ2-2; no definite D call. The germline CDR1 and CDR2 sequences are SQVTM and ANQGSEA. This CDR3 comprises 17 residues. V lost 1 base and J 0 bases, leaving 15 bases between the germline ends.

The gene calls are TRBV7-2 and TRBJ1-2; tentatively, D is TRBD1 (5 bases). Germline V CDR1 and CDR2: SGHTA, FQGNSA. The germline V and J ends were trimmed by 5 bases and 11 bases, with 15 bases remaining between them. This CDR3 contains 12 residues. Here the CDR3 DNA reads TGTGCCAGCAGCCCTGGACATCTGCGGTACACCTTC. This sequence encodes CASSPGHLRYTF.

The V gene is TRBV7-2, the J gene TRBJ2-4; D ambiguous. The V end lost 4 bases, the J end lost 10 bases, and 20 bases lay between the germline ends. Germline CDR1 SGHTA, CDR2 FQGNSA. This CDR3 is built from 15 residues. The CDR3 region has the DNA TGTGCCAGCAGCTACAACGTCCTAGTTAGTGAGATTCAGTACTTC. Protein: CASSYNVLVSEIQYF. The whole variable domain, remainder taken from reference TRBV7-2 and TRBJ2-4, is GAGVSQSPSNKVTEKGKDVELRCDPISGHTALYWYRQSLGQGLEFLIYFQGNSAPDKSGLPSDRFSAERTGGSVSTLTIQRTQQEDSAVYLCASSYNVLVSEIQYFGAGTRLSVL.